Listed below are T cell receptor beta chains from one sample, sequenced in a study of cytomegalovirus exposure and HLA in healthy donors. Here immunoSEQ multiplex PCR was the method, and the copy in TCRdb shows in-frame clones only, minus some. Of about 190,000 clones in the sample, 60% to 85% were seen once. Specimen: PBMCs. Every receptor here comes from a woman aged 40 to 50 in good health and CMV-seronegative. Each CDR3 is given without its conserved first and last residue. The order of the fields is V gene, D gene, CDR3 protein. The D gene is left open where the match is weak.

>TRBV30|TRBD1
AWGRDRGFSGANVLT
>TRBV27|-
ASRRRGGGFNQPQH
>TRBV7-2|TRBD2
ASSLKAGGNTGELF
>TRBV9|TRBD2
ASSESGNNEQF
>TRBV2|TRBD1
ASSPDRAGYT
>TRBV30|TRBD1
AWWPGTGLENGYT
>TRBV27|TRBD1
ASRRDRGTYEQY
>TRBV9|TRBD2
ASSRWQNYNPPLAGVWETQY
>TRBV5-1|-
ASSLDGPRDGYT
>TRBV5-1|TRBD1
ASNSGTGSLETQY
>TRBV7-8|-
ASSESGGNEQF
>TRBV9|-
ASSAINQGLTEAF
>TRBV15|-
ATRTRETQY
>TRBV4-2|-
ASSIIQVVNTEAF
>TRBV12-5|-
ASGLGLQSVDTGELF
>TRBV28|-
ASSLEGRTEAF
>TRBV29-1|-
SVVGHLEENYGYT
>TRBV7-8|TRBD2
ASSFSRLAGGRSYEQY
>TRBV7-2|TRBD2
ASSLGTSSFNEQF
>TRBV29-1|-
SVEDEEGWTEAF
>TRBV12-5|-
ASGLLTNTDILRSYEQY